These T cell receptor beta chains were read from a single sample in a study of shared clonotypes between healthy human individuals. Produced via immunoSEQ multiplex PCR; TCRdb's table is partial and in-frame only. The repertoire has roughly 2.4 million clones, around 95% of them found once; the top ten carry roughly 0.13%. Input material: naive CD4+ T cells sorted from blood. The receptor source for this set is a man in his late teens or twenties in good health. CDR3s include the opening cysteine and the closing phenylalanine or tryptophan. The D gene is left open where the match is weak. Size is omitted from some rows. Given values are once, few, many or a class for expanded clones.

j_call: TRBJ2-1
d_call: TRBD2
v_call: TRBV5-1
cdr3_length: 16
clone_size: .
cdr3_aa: CASSPESGGRGNEQFF
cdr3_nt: TGCGCCAGCAGCCCCGAAAGCGGGGGAAGGGGGAATGAGCAGTTCTTC

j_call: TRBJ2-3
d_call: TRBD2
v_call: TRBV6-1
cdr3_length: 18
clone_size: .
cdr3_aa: CASSEGGLAVSSTDTQYF
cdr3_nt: TGTGCCAGCAGTGAAGGGGGACTAGCGGTTTCTAGCACAGATACGCAGTATTTT

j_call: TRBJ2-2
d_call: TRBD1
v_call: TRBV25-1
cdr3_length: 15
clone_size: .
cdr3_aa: CASRRQGANTGELFF
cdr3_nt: TGTGCCAGCAGAAGACAGGGGGCTAACACCGGGGAGCTGTTTTTT

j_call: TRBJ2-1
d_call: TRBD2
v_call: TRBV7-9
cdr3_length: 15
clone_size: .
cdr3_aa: CASSLGSGFYNEQFF
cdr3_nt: TGTGCCAGCAGCTTAGGTAGCGGGTTTTACAATGAGCAGTTCTTC

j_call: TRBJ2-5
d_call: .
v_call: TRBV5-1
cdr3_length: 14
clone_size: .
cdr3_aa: CASSSGREQETQYF
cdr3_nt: TGCGCCAGCAGCTCCGGACGGGAACAAGAGACCCAGTACTTC

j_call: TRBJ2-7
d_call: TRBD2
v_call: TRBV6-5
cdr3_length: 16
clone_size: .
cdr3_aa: CASSYLRASGLREQYF
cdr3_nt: TGTGCCAGCAGTTATTTAAGGGCTAGCGGACTACGGGAGCAGTACTTC

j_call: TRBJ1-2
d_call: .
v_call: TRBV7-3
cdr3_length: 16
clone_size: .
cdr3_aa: CASNYSGQHRNYGYTF
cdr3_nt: TGTGCCAGCAACTATAGTGGGCAGCATCGGAACTATGGCTACACCTTC

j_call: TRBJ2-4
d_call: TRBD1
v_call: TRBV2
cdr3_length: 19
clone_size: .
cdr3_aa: CASRPDRGGGIGAKNIQYF
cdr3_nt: TGTGCCAGCAGGCCTGACAGGGGAGGTGGGATCGGGGCCAAAAACATTCAGTACTTC

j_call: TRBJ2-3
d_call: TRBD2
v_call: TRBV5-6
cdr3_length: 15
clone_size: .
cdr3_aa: CASSRGLVNTDTQYF
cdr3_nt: TGTGCCAGCAGCCGCGGACTAGTCAACACAGATACGCAGTATTTT

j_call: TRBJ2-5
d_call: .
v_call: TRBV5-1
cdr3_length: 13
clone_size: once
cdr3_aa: CASSLGNQETQYF
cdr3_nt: TGCGCCAGCAGTTTGGGTAACCAAGAGACCCAGTACTTC

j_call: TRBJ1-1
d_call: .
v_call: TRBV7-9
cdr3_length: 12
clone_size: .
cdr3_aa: CASSLERTEAFF
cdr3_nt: TGTGCCAGCAGCTTAGAGAGAACTGAAGCTTTCTTT

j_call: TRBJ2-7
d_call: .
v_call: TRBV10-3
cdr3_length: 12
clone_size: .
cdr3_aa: CAISEGAGEQYF
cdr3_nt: TGTGCCATCAGTGAAGGGGCGGGTGAGCAGTACTTC

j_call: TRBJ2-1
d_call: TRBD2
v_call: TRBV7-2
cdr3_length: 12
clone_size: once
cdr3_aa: CASSLGGLALFF
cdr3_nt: TGTGCCAGCAGCTTAGGTGGACTAGCCCTGTTCTTC

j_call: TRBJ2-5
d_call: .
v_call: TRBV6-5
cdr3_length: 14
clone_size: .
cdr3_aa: CASSAVPPPETQYF
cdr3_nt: TGTGCCAGCAGTGCCGTCCCCCCCCCAGAGACCCAGTACTTC

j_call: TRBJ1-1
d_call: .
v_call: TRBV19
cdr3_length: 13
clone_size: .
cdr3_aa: CASSSQGNTEAFF
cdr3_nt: TGTGCCAGTAGCTCCCAGGGGAACACTGAAGCTTTCTTT

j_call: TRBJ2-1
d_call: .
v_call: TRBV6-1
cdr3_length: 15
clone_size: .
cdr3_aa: CASTADKAGYNEQFF
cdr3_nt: TGTGCCAGCACCGCGGATAAGGCTGGCTACAATGAGCAGTTCTTC

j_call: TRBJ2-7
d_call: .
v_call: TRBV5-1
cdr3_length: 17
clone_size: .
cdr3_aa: CASSLVVPLGSKNEQYF
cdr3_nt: TGCGCCAGCAGCTTGGTGGTCCCCCTAGGTAGTAAGAACGAGCAGTACTTC

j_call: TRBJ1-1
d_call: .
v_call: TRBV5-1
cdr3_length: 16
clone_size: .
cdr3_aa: CASSLGSGSLNTEAFF
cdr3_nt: TGCGCCAGCAGCTTGGGATCGGGCAGTCTGAACACTGAAGCTTTCTTT

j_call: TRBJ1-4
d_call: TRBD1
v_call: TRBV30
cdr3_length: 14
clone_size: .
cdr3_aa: CAWSNRDRGFKLFF
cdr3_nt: TGTGCCTGGAGTAACCGGGACAGGGGGTTTAAACTGTTTTTT

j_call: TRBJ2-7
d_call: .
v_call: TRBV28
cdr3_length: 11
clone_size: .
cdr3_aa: CATRWGDEQYF
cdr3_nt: TGTGCCACCCGATGGGGGGACGAGCAGTACTTC

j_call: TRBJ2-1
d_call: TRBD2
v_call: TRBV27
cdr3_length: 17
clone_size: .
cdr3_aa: CASSLSRSGRAYNEQFF
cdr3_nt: TGTGCCAGCAGTTTATCGAGGAGCGGGAGGGCCTACAATGAGCAGTTCTTC

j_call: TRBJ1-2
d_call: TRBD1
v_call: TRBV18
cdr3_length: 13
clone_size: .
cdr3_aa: CASSTGTGNGYTF
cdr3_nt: TGTGCCAGCTCAACCGGGACAGGGAATGGCTACACCTTC

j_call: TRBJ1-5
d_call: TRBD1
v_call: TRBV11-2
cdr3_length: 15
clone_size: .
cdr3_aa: CASSPSGTGHQPQHF
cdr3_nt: TGTGCCAGCAGCCCAAGCGGGACAGGGCATCAGCCCCAGCATTTT

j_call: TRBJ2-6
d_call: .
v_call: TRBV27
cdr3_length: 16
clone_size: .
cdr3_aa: CASSFRGTAGANVLTF
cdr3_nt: TGTGCCAGCAGTTTCCGAGGCACAGCTGGGGCCAACGTCCTGACTTTC

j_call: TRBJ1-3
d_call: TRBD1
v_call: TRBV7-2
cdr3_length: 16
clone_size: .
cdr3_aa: CASSLGQGASGNTIYF
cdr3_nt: TGTGCCAGCAGCTTAGGACAGGGGGCGTCTGGAAACACCATATATTTT

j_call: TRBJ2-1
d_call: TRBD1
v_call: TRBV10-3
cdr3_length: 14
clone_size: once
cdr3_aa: CAISRTGGGDEQFF
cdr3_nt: TGTGCCATCAGTAGGACAGGGGGAGGAGATGAGCAGTTCTTC

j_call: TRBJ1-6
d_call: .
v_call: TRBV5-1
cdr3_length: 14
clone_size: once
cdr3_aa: CASRIQTDNSPLHF
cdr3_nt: TGCGCCAGTCGCATCCAGACAGATAATTCACCCCTCCACTTT

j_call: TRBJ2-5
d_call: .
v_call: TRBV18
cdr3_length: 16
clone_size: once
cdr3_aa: CASSPAQEGLQETQYF
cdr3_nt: TGTGCCAGCTCACCTGCCCAGGAAGGGCTCCAAGAGACCCAGTACTTC

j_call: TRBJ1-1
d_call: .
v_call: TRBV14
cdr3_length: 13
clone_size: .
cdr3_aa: CASSQWGRSEAFF
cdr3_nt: TGTGCCAGCAGCCAATGGGGAAGGTCCGAAGCTTTCTTT

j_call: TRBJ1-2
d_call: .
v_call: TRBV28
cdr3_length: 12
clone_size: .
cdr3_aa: CASGITGLGYTF
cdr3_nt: TGTGCCAGCGGGATAACAGGACTTGGCTACACCTTC

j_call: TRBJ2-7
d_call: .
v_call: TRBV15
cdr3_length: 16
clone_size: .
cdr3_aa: CATSRDGGPPAYEQYF
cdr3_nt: TGTGCCACCAGCAGAGATGGAGGGCCCCCCGCCTACGAGCAGTACTTC

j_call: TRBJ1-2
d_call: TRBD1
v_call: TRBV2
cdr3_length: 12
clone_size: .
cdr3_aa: CASSGTGGGYTF
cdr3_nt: TGTGCCAGCAGCGGGACAGGGGGTGGCTACACCTTC

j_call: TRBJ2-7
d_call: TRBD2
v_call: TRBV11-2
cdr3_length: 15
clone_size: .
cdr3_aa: CASSASTSGSYEQYF
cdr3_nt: TGTGCCAGCAGCGCATCCACTAGCGGGAGCTACGAGCAGTACTTC

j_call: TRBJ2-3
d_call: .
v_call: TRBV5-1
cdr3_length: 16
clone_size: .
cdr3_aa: CASSSVWRTSTDTQYF
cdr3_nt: TGCGCCAGCAGCTCAGTTTGGCGAACTAGCACAGATACGCAGTATTTT

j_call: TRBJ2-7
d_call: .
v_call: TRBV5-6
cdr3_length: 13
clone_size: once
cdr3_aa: CASSLGRRWEQYF
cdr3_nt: TGTGCCAGCAGCTTGGGCCGCCGGTGGGAGCAGTACTTC

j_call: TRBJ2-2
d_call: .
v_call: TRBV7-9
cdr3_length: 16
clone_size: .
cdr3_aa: CASSLIPQSNTGELFF
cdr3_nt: TGTGCCAGCAGCTTAATCCCTCAATCAAACACCGGGGAGCTGTTTTTT

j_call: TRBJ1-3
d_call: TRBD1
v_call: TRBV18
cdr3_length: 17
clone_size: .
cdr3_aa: CASSPRGQGRSGNTIYF
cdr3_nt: TGTGCCAGCTCACCGAGAGGACAGGGACGCTCTGGAAACACCATATATTTT

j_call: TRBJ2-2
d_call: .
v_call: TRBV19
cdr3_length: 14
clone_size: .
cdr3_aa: CASRMGLNTGELFF
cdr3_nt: TGTGCCAGTAGGATGGGGCTGAACACCGGGGAGCTGTTTTTT

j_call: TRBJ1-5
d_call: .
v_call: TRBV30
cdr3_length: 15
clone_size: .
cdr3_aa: CAWSDLAGLHQPQHF
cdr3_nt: TGTGCCTGGAGTGATCTTGCAGGGTTGCATCAGCCCCAGCATTTT

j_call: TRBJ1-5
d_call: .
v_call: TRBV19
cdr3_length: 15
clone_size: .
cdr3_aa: CASSIDLADNQPQHF
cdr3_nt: TGTGCCAGTAGTATAGATCTGGCAGACAATCAGCCCCAGCATTTT

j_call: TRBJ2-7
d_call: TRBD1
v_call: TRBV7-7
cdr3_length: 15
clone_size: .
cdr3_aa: CASSLARDRDNEQYF
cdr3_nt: TGTGCTAGCAGCTTAGCCCGGGACAGGGACAACGAGCAGTACTTC